This T cell receptor (beta chain) was found in a study of technical replicates of blood from a handful of donors. The assay was immunoSEQ multiplex PCR, and TCRdb's table has in-frame clones only and misses some. The table shows about 69,000 clones, with about 90% occurring only once. Specimen: PBMCs. This sequence was found in a human donor in good health. Some clones in this sample may be carry-over from other donors' samples.

The CDR3: CASSEAPGKGNTIYF. The CDR3 DNA is TGTGCCAGCAGTGAAGCGCCCGGGAAAGGAAACACCATATATTTT. The rearrangement links TRBV6-1 to TRBJ1-3; D gene unclear. Trimming left V 0 bases short and J 4 bases short, with 10 bases between. This CDR3 region has 15 residues. Germline CDR1 MNHNS, CDR2 SASEGT.